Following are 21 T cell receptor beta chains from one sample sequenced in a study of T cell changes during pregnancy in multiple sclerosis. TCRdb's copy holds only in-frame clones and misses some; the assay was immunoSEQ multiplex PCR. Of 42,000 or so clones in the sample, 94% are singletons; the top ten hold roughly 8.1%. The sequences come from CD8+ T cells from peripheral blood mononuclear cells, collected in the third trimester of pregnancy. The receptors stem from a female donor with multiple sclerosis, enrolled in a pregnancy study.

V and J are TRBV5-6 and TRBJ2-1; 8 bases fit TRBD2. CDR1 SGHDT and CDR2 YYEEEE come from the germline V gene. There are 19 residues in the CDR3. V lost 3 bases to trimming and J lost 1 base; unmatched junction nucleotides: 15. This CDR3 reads CASSSPLASGSKSYNEQFF. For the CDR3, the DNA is TGTGCCAGCAGCTCCCCTCTTGCCAGCGGGAGTAAGTCCTACAATGAGCAGTTCTTC.

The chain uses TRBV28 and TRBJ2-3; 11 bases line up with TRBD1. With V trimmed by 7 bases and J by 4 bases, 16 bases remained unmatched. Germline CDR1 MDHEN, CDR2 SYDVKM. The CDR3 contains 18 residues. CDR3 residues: CASKLSHRTGGRSDTQYF. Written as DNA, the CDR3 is TGTGCCAGCAAATTATCCCATCGGACAGGGGGCAGGTCAGATACGCAGTATTTT.

Here the CDR3 reads CASSDDWADTQYF. The DNA of the CDR3 is TGTGCCAGCAGCGATGACTGGGCAGATACGCAGTATTTT. The chain has TRBV7-9 and TRBJ2-3; D is unclear. The CDR3 consists of 13 residues. Trimming shortened V by 5 bases and J by 4 bases, and 10 bases separated the two germline ends. Germline-derived CDR1 and CDR2 are SEHNR and FQNEAQ (reference sequence).

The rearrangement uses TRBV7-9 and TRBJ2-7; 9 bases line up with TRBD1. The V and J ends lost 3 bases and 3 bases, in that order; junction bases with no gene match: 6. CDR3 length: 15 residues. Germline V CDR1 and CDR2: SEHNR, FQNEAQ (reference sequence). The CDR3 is CASSLPDRGIYEQYF. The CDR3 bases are TGTGCCAGCAGCTTGCCGGACAGGGGAATCTACGAGCAGTACTTC.

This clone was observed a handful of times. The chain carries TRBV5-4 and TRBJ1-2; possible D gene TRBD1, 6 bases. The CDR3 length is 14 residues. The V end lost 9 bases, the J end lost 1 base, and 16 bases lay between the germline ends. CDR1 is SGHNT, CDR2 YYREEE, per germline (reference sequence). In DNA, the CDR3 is TGTGCCATTTTGGGACAAAATAGTAACTATGGCTACACCTTC. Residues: CAILGQNSNYGYTF.

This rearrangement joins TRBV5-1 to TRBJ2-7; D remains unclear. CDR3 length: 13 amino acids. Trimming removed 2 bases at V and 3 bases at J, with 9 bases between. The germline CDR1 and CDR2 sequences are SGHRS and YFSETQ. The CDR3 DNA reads TGCGCCAGCAGCTTCGGTCTGCACTACGAGCAGTACTTC. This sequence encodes CASSFGLHYEQYF.

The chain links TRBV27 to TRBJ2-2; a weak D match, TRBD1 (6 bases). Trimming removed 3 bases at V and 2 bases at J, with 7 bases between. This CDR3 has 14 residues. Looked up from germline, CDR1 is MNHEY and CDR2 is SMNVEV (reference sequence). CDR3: CASSLGHNTGELFF. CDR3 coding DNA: TGTGCCAGCAGTTTGGGACACAACACCGGGGAGCTGTTTTTT.

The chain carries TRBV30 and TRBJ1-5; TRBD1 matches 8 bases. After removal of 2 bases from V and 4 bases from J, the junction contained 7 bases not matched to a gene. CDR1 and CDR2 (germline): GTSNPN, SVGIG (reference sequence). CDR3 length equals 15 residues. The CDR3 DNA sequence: TGTGCCTGGAGTCATCCTACAGGGGGGAATCAGCCCCAGCATTTT. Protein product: CAWSHPTGGNQPQHF.

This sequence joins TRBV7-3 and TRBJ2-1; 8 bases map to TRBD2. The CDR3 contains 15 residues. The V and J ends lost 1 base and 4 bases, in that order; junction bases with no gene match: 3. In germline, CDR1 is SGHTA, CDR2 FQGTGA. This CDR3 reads CASSLRLAPYNEQFF. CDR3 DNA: TGTGCCAGCAGCTTAAGACTAGCGCCTTACAATGAGCAGTTCTTC.

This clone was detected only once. The CDR3 coding sequence is TGTGCCAGCAGCTTAGTTGGCTCACTAGGAAGCTCCTACAATGAGCAGTTCTTC. Translating it yields CASSLVGSLGSSYNEQFF. The chain couples TRBV7-2 to TRBJ2-1; the D gene is possibly TRBD2 (5 bases). CDR1 is SGHTA, CDR2 FQGNSA, per germline. V shed 1 base and J shed 0 bases, with 16 bases lying between them. There are 18 residues in the CDR3.

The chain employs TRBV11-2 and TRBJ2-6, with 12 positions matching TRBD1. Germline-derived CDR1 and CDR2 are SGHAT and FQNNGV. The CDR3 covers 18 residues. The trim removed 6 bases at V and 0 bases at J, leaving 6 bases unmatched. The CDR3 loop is CASSYGTGGYSGANVLTF. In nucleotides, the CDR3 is TGTGCCAGCAGTTACGGGACAGGGGGCTACTCTGGGGCCAACGTCCTGACTTTC.

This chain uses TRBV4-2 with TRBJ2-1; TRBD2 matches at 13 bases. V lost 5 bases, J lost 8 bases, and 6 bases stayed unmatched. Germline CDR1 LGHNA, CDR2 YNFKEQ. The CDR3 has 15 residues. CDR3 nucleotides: TGTGCCAGCAGCGAACTAGCGGGAGGGAAACATGAGCAGTTCTTC. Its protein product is CASSELAGGKHEQFF.

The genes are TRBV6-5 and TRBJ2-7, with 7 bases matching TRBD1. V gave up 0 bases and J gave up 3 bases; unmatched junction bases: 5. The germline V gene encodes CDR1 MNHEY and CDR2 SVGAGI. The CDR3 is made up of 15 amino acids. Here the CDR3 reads CASSYSGDRGYEQYF. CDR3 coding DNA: TGTGCCAGCAGTTACTCGGGGGACAGAGGCTACGAGCAGTACTTC.

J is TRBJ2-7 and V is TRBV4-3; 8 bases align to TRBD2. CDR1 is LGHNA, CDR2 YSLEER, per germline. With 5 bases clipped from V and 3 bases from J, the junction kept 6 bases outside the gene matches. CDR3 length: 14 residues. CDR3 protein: CASSSGLADYEQYF. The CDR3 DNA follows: TGCGCCAGCAGCTCTGGACTAGCAGACTACGAGCAGTACTTC.

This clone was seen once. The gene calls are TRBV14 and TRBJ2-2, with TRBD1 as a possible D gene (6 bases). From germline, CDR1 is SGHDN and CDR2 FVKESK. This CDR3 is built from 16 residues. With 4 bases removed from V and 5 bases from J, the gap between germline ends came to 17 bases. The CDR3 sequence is CASSLVWTASTGELFF. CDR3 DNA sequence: TGTGCCAGCAGCCTAGTGTGGACAGCGAGTACCGGGGAGCTGTTTTTT. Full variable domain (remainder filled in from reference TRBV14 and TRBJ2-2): EAGVTQFPSHSVIEKGQTVTLRCDPISGHDNLYWYRRVMGKEIKFLLHFVKESKQDESGMPNNRFLAERTGGTYSTLKVQPAELEDSGVYFCASSLVWTASTGELFFGEGSRLTVL.

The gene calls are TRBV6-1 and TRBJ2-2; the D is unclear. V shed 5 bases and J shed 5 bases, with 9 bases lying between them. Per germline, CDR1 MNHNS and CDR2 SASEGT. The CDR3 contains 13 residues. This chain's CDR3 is CASSFSGTGELFF. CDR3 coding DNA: TGTGCCAGCAGTTTCTCCGGGACCGGGGAGCTGTTTTTT.

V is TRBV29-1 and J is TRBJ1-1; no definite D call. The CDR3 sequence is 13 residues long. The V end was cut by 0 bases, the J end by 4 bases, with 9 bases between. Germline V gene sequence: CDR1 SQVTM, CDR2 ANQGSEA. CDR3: CSVEDYLSTEAFF. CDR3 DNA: TGCAGCGTTGAAGATTACCTGAGCACTGAAGCTTTCTTT.

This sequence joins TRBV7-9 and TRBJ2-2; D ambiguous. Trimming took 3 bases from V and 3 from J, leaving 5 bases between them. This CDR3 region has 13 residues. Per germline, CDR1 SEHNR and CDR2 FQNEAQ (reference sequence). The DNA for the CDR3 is TGTGCCAGCAGCTTTCCGGACACCGGGGAGCTGTTTTTT. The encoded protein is CASSFPDTGELFF.

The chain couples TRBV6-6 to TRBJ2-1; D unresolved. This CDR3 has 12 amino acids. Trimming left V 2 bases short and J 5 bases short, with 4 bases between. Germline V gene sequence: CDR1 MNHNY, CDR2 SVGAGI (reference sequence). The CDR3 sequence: CASSYINNEQFF. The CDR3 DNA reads TGTGCCAGCAGTTACATCAACAATGAGCAGTTCTTC.

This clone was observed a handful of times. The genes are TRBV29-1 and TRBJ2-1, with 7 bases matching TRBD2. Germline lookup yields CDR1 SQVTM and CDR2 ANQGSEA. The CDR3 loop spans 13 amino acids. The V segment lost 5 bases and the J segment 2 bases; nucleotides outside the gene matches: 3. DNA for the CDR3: TGCAGCGTTCAGGGAGGGACCTACAATGAGCAGTTCTTC. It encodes CSVQGGTYNEQFF.

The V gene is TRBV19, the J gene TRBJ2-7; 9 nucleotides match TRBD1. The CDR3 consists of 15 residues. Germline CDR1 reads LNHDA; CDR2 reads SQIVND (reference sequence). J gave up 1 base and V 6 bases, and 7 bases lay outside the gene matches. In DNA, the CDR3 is TGTGCCAGTAGGTCGGGACAGGGCTCATCCTACGAGCAGTACTTC. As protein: CASRSGQGSSYEQYF.